This T cell receptor (beta chain) was sequenced for a study of cytomegalovirus exposure and HLA in healthy donors. The length of the CDR3 is 19 residues. Germline CDR1 is SGHAT and CDR2 is FQNNGV. Trimming removed 1 base from V and 4 bases from J; junction bases left unmatched: 17. Remarks on this clone: Its antigen is currently unknown.

It was with 60 Vbeta and 13 Jbeta primers that the PCR ran. Using immunoSEQ multiplex PCR, the repertoire was profiled, and TCRdb retains in-frame clones only, with some absent. The table records fewer than 80,000 clones, just under 75% of them present only once. Study outcomes and limitations: Differences between HLA loci emerged in a later analysis of TCR association rates, with DRB1 most and HLA-C fewest. In an earlier analysis, most TCR beta V segments were productive about 87% or about 30% of the time.

Specimen: PBMCs. This chain links TRBV11-2 with TRBJ2-7; TRBD1 agrees at 9 bases. This receptor was taken from a woman under 40 in good health and CMV-seronegative. Here the CDR3 DNA reads TGTGCCAGCAGCTTAGTAGGGCCCACCGGGACAGGGATAGGGTACGAGCAGTACTTC. Translating gives CASSLVGPTGTGIGYEQYF.